These 31 T cell receptor beta chains share one sample of origin, sequenced in a study of CD8+CD57+ T cells in acquired aplastic anemia. For CDR3 and TCR beta VDJ profiling, genomic DNA was the template used. TCRdb re-called the reads through MiXCR, storing one row per CDR3 protein. The sample lists 150,000 to 180,000 distinct CDR3 sequences; about 48% were seen once. Sequencing was done on patients that had shown CD8+CD57+ cell expansion by flow cytometry. Sequenced sample: sorted CD4+, CD8+, or CD8+CD57+ T cells (not recorded which) from PBMCs. These receptors originate from a human donor with aplastic anemia.

This clonotype was recorded at least ten times. This chain links TRBV4-1 with TRBJ2-7; 7 bases line up with TRBD1. The CDR3 length is 15 residues. Germline V gene sequence: CDR1 MGHRA, CDR2 YSYEKL. Germline trimming cut 0 bases from V and 2 bases from J; bases unmatched to any gene: 4. CDR3 region: CASSQEKQGAYEQYF. The CDR3 region has the DNA TGCGCCAGCAGCCAAGAAAAGCAGGGGGCCTACGAGCAGTACTTC.

This clonotype came up many times. The genes are TRBV7-9 and TRBJ2-1; a possible D gene is TRBD2 (5 bases). The CDR3 sequence is 12 residues long. The ends were cut back, 5 bases at V and 8 bases at J, with 10 bases in the middle. CDR1 is SEHNR and CDR2 is FQNEAQ in the germline V gene (reference sequence). CDR3 sequence: CASSPFGDEQFF. In nucleotides, the CDR3 is TGTGCCAGCAGCCCTTTCGGGGATGAGCAGTTCTTC.

The chain carries TRBV7-2 and TRBJ2-2, with 10 bases fitting TRBD1. V was clipped by 2 bases and J by 4 bases; unmatched bases: 1. The CDR3 length is 15 residues. Germline-derived CDR1 and CDR2 are SGHTA and FQGNSA. Written as DNA, the CDR3 is TGTGCCAGCAGCTTAAGGGACAGGGGCACCGGGGAGCTGTTTTTT. This gives the protein CASSLRDRGTGELFF.

In this sample, this clonotype turned up a few times. The chain combines TRBV2 with TRBJ2-7; the match to TRBD1 covers 9 bases. Trimming took 9 bases from V and 7 from J; bases not matched to a gene: 7. The CDR3 spans 12 residues. Looked up from germline, CDR1 is SNHLY and CDR2 is FYNNEI. DNA of the CDR3: TGTGCCAGAGGACAGGGGCAGGGGGAGCAGTACTTC. Its translation is CARGQGQGEQYF.

The chain joins TRBV19 to TRBJ2-7, with D maybe TRBD1 (5 bases). This CDR3 comprises 14 residues. Germline CDR1 is LNHDA and CDR2 is SQIVND (reference sequence). Trimming left V 5 bases short and J 0 bases short, with 11 bases between. This CDR3 is CASSWGLSSYEQYF. The CDR3 DNA reads as TGTGCCAGTAGTTGGGGCCTAAGCTCCTACGAGCAGTACTTC. The complete variable domain, with remaining parts taken from reference TRBV19 and TRBJ2-7, reads DGGITQSPKYLFRKEGQNVTLSCEQNLNHDAMYWYRQDPGQGLRLIYYSQIVNDFQKGDIAEGYSVSREKKESFPLTVTSAQKNPTAFYLCASSWGLSSYEQYFGPGTRLTVT.

CDR3 DNA: TGTGCCAGCAGTGGGGACAGTGAAGCTTTCTTT. Protein: CASSGDSEAFF. The chain is built from TRBV7-9 and TRBJ1-1, with TRBD1 identical over 7 bases. CDR1 is SEHNR and CDR2 is FQNEAQ in the germline V gene (reference sequence). The V and J ends lost 6 bases and 7 bases, in that order; junction bases with no gene match: 2. The CDR3 contains 11 residues.

This clonotype was detected a few times. V gene TRBV10-3 combines with J gene TRBJ2-5; the match to TRBD2 covers 13 bases. Germline V gene sequence: CDR1 ENHRY, CDR2 SYGVKD. Trimming cost V 8 bases and J 3 bases; bases outside gene matches: 0. The CDR3 runs to 13 residues. CDR3 sequence: CAIGLAGEETQYF. The CDR3 DNA reads TGTGCCATCGGACTAGCGGGAGAAGAGACCCAGTACTTC.

In DNA, the CDR3 is TGTGCCACCAGTGATTTGCGACGGGGAACCGGAGAGACCCAGTACTTC. Translated: CATSDLRRGTGETQYF. V and J are TRBV24-1 and TRBJ2-5, with D tentatively TRBD2 (5 bases). The CDR3 covers 16 residues. Trimming removed 0 bases from V and 4 bases from J, with 14 bases in between. CDR1 KGHDR and CDR2 SFDVKD come from the germline V gene.

In its sample, this clonotype was seen many times. The J gene is TRBJ2-3, the V gene TRBV7-2, with TRBD1 matching 8 bases. CDR3 size: 16 residues. Germline values: CDR1 SGHTA, CDR2 FQGNSA. V shed 4 bases and J 2 bases; nucleotides not matched to a gene: 8. CDR3: CASSSLGQDFTDTQYF. CDR3 nucleotide sequence: TGTGCCAGCAGCTCTCTGGGACAGGACTTCACAGATACGCAGTATTTT.

This clonotype is judged medium-sized. The chain couples TRBV19 to TRBJ1-1, with unresolved D. The CDR3 runs to 13 residues. V lost 9 bases, J lost 0 bases, and 11 bases lay in between. Germline assignment: CDR1 LNHDA and CDR2 SQIVND (reference sequence). The CDR3 nucleotides are TGTGCCAGCAGCATGACATTGAACACTGAAGCTTTCTTT. Protein: CASSMTLNTEAFF.

This clonotype was seen many times. This chain joins TRBV3-1 and TRBJ1-1; D ambiguous. The ends were cut back, 2 bases at V and 6 bases at J, with 10 bases in the middle. The CDR3 is 13 residues long. Germline V lookup: CDR1 LGHDT, CDR2 YNNKEL (reference sequence). CDR3 in amino acids: CASSQTRRAEAFF. The CDR3, as DNA: TGTGCCAGCAGCCAAACGAGAAGAGCTGAAGCTTTCTTT.

This clonotype was seen repeatedly, ten times or more. The V gene is TRBV20-1, the J gene TRBJ2-7, with TRBD1 identical over 7 bases. The CDR3 spans 13 residues. V gave up 3 bases and J gave up 4 bases; unmatched junction bases: 6. Germline assignment: CDR1 DFQATT and CDR2 SNEGSKA (reference sequence). CDR3 sequence (DNA): TGCAGTGCTAGTCAGGGGGTGAGGTACGAGCAGTACTTC. It translates to CSASQGVRYEQYF.

The V call is TRBV20-1, the J call TRBJ1-2; 9 nucleotides align to TRBD1. Per the germline V gene, CDR1 is DFQATT and CDR2 is SNEGSKA (reference sequence). CDR3 length: 12 residues. V lost 4 bases to trimming and J lost 8 bases; unmatched junction nucleotides: 5. CDR3 nucleotide sequence: TGCAGTGCTACAGGGACAGGGTTAGGCTACACCTTC. The encoded protein is CSATGTGLGYTF.

This clonotype was detected many times. This chain links TRBV7-9 with TRBJ1-1, with 7 bases aligning to TRBD1. The CDR3 loop spans 14 amino acids. CDR1 and CDR2 (germline): SEHNR, FQNEAQ (reference sequence). The J segment lost 7 bases and the V segment lost 6 bases, leaving 11 bases of the junction unmatched. The CDR3 is CASSQRDRDFEAFF. The CDR3 nucleotides read TGTGCCAGCAGTCAACGGGACAGAGACTTTGAAGCTTTCTTT.

The chain recombines TRBV7-8 with TRBJ1-1; D is ambiguous. V lost 5 bases and J 0 bases, leaving 7 bases between the germline ends. The CDR3 has 13 amino acids. Per the germline V gene, CDR1 is SGHVS and CDR2 is FQNEAQ. As DNA, the CDR3 is TGTGCCAGCAGCGATCCCCTGAACACTGAAGCTTTCTTT. This encodes CASSDPLNTEAFF.

This clonotype came up once. This chain joins TRBV3-1 and TRBJ1-5, with D perhaps TRBD1 (5 bases). The ends were cut back, 6 bases at V and 4 bases at J, with 10 bases in the middle. The germline CDR1 and CDR2 sequences are LGHDT and YNNKEL (reference sequence). The CDR3 has 13 residues. CDR3 nucleotide sequence: TGTGCCAGCAGGCCCGCAGGGAATCAGCCCCAGCATTTT. Its protein is CASRPAGNQPQHF.

This clonotype counts as large. The genes are TRBV15 and TRBJ2-5; D might be TRBD1 (6 bases). The CDR3 runs to 16 residues. From germline, CDR1 is LNHNV and CDR2 YYDKDF (reference sequence). Trimming pared 4 bases from V and 2 bases from J, leaving 17 bases between. The CDR3 spells CATSTGTWTEQETQYF. CDR3 nucleotide sequence: TGTGCCACCAGCACGGGCACATGGACAGAGCAAGAGACCCAGTACTTC.

Note on this clonotype: Being one base from a much bigger clone, this may be a read error. The J gene is TRBJ2-1, the V gene TRBV6-5; 10 bases map to TRBD2. There are 15 residues in the CDR3. V was pared by 4 bases and J by 5 bases, with 5 bases of the junction left unmatched. CDR1 and CDR2 from the germline V gene are MNHEY and SVGAGI. The CDR3 loop reads CASSCSGGTNNEQFF. CDR3 DNA: TGTGCCAGCAGTTGTAGCGGGGGGACTAACAATGAGCAGTTCTTC.

This chain links TRBV11-2 with TRBJ1-5; D gene unclear. The germline V gene encodes CDR1 SGHAT and CDR2 FQNNGV. The CDR3 spans 14 residues. V lost 5 bases, J lost 3 bases, and 11 bases lay in between. The CDR3 protein is CASSGDGFNQPQHF. The CDR3 nucleotides are TGTGCCAGCAGCGGGGATGGGTTCAATCAGCCCCAGCATTTT.

The CDR3 coding sequence is TGTGCCAGCAGTTTCGAAAGGGAAAGCTACGAGCAGTACTTC. Translated: CASSFERESYEQYF. V and J are TRBV2 and TRBJ2-7; D call uncertain. Trimming stripped 5 bases from V and 3 bases from J, with 14 bases between. Per the germline V gene, CDR1 is SNHLY and CDR2 is FYNNEI. The CDR3 has 14 residues.

This clonotype occurred once. The chain joins TRBV20-1 to TRBJ2-7; 7 bases fit TRBD1. The germline V gene encodes CDR1 DFQATT and CDR2 SNEGSKA (reference sequence). Germline trimming cut 4 bases from V and 4 bases from J; bases unmatched to any gene: 7. The CDR3 has 13 amino acids. CDR3 bases: TGCAGTGCTATCCCGGGACAGTTATACGAGCAGTACTTC. This sequence encodes CSAIPGQLYEQYF.

The V and J genes are TRBV20-1 and TRBJ2-3; 7 bases align to TRBD2. This CDR3 comprises 15 residues. After removal of 4 bases from V and 0 bases from J, the junction contained 7 bases not matched to a gene. Per the germline V gene, CDR1 is DFQATT and CDR2 is SNEGSKA (reference sequence). The CDR3 spells CSATERGASTDTQYF. CDR3 sequence (DNA): TGCAGTGCTACCGAGCGGGGCGCTAGCACAGATACGCAGTATTTT.

V and J are TRBV20-1 and TRBJ1-1, with TRBD1 matching over 7 bases. The CDR3 length is 14 residues. Looked up from germline, CDR1 is DFQATT and CDR2 is SNEGSKA (reference sequence). V dropped 5 bases and J dropped 4; count of bases not matched to a gene: 10. CDR3 DNA sequence: TGCAGTGCTCACAGGGGAGGAGCGAGCACTGAAGCTTTCTTT. The encoded protein is CSAHRGGASTEAFF.

This clonotype was seen a handful of times. The V gene is TRBV19, the J gene TRBJ1-2; 8 nucleotides line up with TRBD1. CDR3 length: 15 residues. The germline V gene encodes CDR1 LNHDA and CDR2 SQIVND (reference sequence). The ends lost 7 bases at V and 6 bases at J; junction bases unmatched: 13. The CDR3 here is CASTNPGQGVHGYTF. The CDR3 DNA sequence: TGTGCCAGTACTAACCCCGGACAGGGAGTCCATGGCTACACCTTC. The full variable domain, completed using reference TRBV19 and TRBJ1-2, is DGGITQSPKYLFRKEGQNVTLSCEQNLNHDAMYWYRQDPGQGLRLIYYSQIVNDFQKGDIAEGYSVSREKKESFPLTVTSAQKNPTAFYLCASTNPGQGVHGYTFGSGTRLTVV.

The chain uses TRBV29-1 and TRBJ2-7; D unresolved. Per germline, CDR1 SQVTM and CDR2 ANQGSEA. The CDR3 runs to 12 residues. DNA of the CDR3: TGCAGACTTGAGTTCACTTTCGACGAGCAGTACTTC. This sequence encodes CRLEFTFDEQYF.

The chain carries TRBV20-1 and TRBJ2-3; TRBD1 or TRBD2 may be the D gene (5 bases each). V was trimmed by 6 bases and J by 0 bases, leaving 13 bases between them. Germline V gene lookup returns CDR1 DFQATT and CDR2 SNEGSKA (reference sequence). The CDR3 contains 14 residues. CDR3 nucleotides: TGCAGTGCAAGTCCGGGGCCCAGCACAGATACGCAGTATTTT. Encoded protein: CSASPGPSTDTQYF.

This clonotype has a count of ten or more. The chain is built from TRBV7-8 and TRBJ1-5; 8 bases agree with TRBD1. The V and J ends lost 3 bases and 10 bases, in that order; junction bases with no gene match: 11. Germline CDR1 and CDR2: SGHVS and FQNEAQ. This CDR3 region has 15 residues. The CDR3 coding sequence is TGTGCCAGCAGCTTTTCCCCGTCAGGGGGCTCACCCCAGCATTTT. Its protein is CASSFSPSGGSPQHF. The full variable domain, with the rest looked up from reference TRBV7-8 and TRBJ1-5, is GAGVSQSPRYKVAKRGQDVALRCDPISGHVSLFWYQQALGQGPEFLTYFQNEAQLDKSGLPSDRFFAERPEGSVSTLKIQRTQQEDSAVYLCASSFSPSGGSPQHFGDGTRLSIL.

The DNA for the CDR3 is TGTGCCATCAAAGGCGTTCCTAACTATGGCTACACCTTC. The encoded protein is CAIKGVPNYGYTF. The rearrangement joins TRBV10-3 to TRBJ1-2; D call uncertain. Germline-derived CDR1 and CDR2 are ENHRY and SYGVKD. This CDR3 contains 13 residues. With 7 bases removed from V and 0 bases from J, the gap between germline ends came to 9 bases.

This clonotype was counted many times. The genes are TRBV7-2 and TRBJ2-5; 13 nucleotides match TRBD2. The CDR3 is 16 amino acids. Trimming cost V 3 bases and J 5 bases; bases outside gene matches: 6. CDR1 is SGHTA, CDR2 FQGNSA, per germline. The CDR3 sequence is CASSLVLAGGHETQYF. In DNA form, the CDR3 reads TGTGCCAGCAGCTTGGTACTAGCGGGGGGGCATGAGACCCAGTACTTC.

The gene calls are TRBV9 and TRBJ1-1; D is undetermined. Deletions cut 0 bases from V and 0 bases from J, with 6 bases between. The germline V gene has CDR1 SGDLS and CDR2 YYNGEE. There are 14 residues in the CDR3. This CDR3 is CASSVGVVNTEAFF. The CDR3 coding sequence is TGTGCCAGCAGCGTAGGAGTAGTGAACACTGAAGCTTTCTTT.

The genes are TRBV7-2 and TRBJ1-6; D not certain. This CDR3 has 14 amino acids. Per the germline V gene, CDR1 is SGHTA and CDR2 is FQGNSA. Trimming left V 5 bases short and J 4 bases short, with 9 bases between. CDR3 nucleotides: TGTGCCAGCAGCCAAGGACTGTATAATTCACCCCTCCACTTT. Encoded protein: CASSQGLYNSPLHF.